The 13 T cell receptor beta chains presented below share a single source sample, sequenced in a study of CD8 T cells in ankylosing spondylitis (dated by TCRdb to about 2017). The library was produced with 5' RACE. Sequencing instrument: Illumina HiSeq 2500. The raw public data were reprocessed by TCRdb itself: fastp quality trimming at Q25, MiXCR clonotype calling, in-frame beta chains only. Each entry merges the rows of one CDR3 protein and shows their most common DNA and genes. The sample profile shows roughly 280,000 distinct CDR3 sequences; approximately 20% of them were found once. 7.5% to 9.5% of the sample belongs to the ten largest clones. Sequenced input: blood, either unsorted or a sorted T cell fraction (not recorded which). These receptor sequences come from a male donor with ankylosing spondylitis or in good health (not recorded which).

This clonotype was seen many times. The CDR3 is CASSFTETQYF. The CDR3 DNA reads as TGTGCCAGCAGTTTCACAGAGACCCAGTACTTC. The V and J genes are TRBV12-3 or TRBV12-4 and TRBJ2-5; no clear D gene. Trimming stripped 3 bases from V and 4 bases from J, with 3 bases between. This CDR3 is 11 amino acids long.

In this sample, this clonotype turned up a few times. V and J are TRBV12-3 or TRBV12-4 and TRBJ1-5; 9 nucleotides match TRBD1. The CDR3 is made up of 15 amino acids. J was trimmed by 0 bases and V by 6 bases; bases with no gene match: 3. The CDR3: CASRRTGDSNQPQHF. The CDR3 nucleotides are TGTGCCAGCAGACGGACAGGGGATAGCAATCAGCCCCAGCATTTT.

This clonotype has only a few counts. The chain links TRBV24-1 to TRBJ1-5; 8 positions match TRBD1. J gave up 5 bases and V 10 bases, and 9 bases lay outside the gene matches. CDR1 KGHDR and CDR2 SFDVKD come from the germline V gene. CDR3 size: 14 residues. As DNA, the CDR3 is TGTGCCACTTCCCCAGGGGGCGCGGATCAGCCCCAGCATTTT. Its translation: CATSPGGADQPQHF.

J is TRBJ2-1 and V is TRBV3-1; 7 positions match TRBD1. In germline, CDR1 is LGHDT, CDR2 YNNKEL (reference sequence). CDR3 length: 18 residues. Trimming cost V 0 bases and J 7 bases; bases outside gene matches: 15. In DNA, the CDR3 is TGTGCCAGCAGCCAAGATCGTCACCCGGACAGGATTAGGAATGAGCAGTTCTTC. It codes for CASSQDRHPDRIRNEQFF.

This clonotype came up a few times. The genes are TRBV7-3 and TRBJ2-3; tentatively, D is TRBD1 (7 bases). V gave up 6 bases and J gave up 1 base, with 14 bases separating them. The CDR3 covers 15 residues. CDR1 SGHTA and CDR2 FQGTGA come from the germline V gene. The CDR3 sequence: CASRAGQPGTDTQYF. The DNA of the CDR3 is TGTGCCAGCAGGGCGGGACAGCCGGGCACAGATACGCAGTATTTT. The entire variable domain, with the rest obtained from reference TRBV7-3 and TRBJ2-3, is as follows: GAGVSQTPSNKVTEKGKYVELRCDPISGHTALYWYRQSLGQGPEFLIYFQGTGAADDSGLPNDRFFAVRPEGSVSTLKIQRTERGDSAVYLCASRAGQPGTDTQYFGPGTRLTVL.

The sample holds many counts of this clonotype. This rearrangement joins TRBV4-1 to TRBJ2-2; 11 bases line up with TRBD2. V lost 1 base to trimming and J lost 7 bases; unmatched junction nucleotides: 11. The germline V gene encodes CDR1 MGHRA and CDR2 YSYEKL. The CDR3 is 18 residues long. CDR3 in amino acids: CASSQARVSGGAVGELFF. The CDR3 coding sequence is TGCGCCAGCAGCCAAGCCCGTGTTAGCGGGGGGGCCGTCGGGGAGCTGTTTTTT.

Ten or more counts support this clonotype. This chain joins TRBV5-1 and TRBJ1-1; possible D gene TRBD1, 6 bases. Trimming removed 1 base at V and 5 bases at J, with 18 bases between. Germline assignment: CDR1 SGHRS and CDR2 YFSETQ. The CDR3 length is 16 residues. As DNA, the CDR3 is TGCGCCAGCAGCTTGACAGCCCTACAGGGAAGTACTGAAGCTTTCTTT. It specifies CASSLTALQGSTEAFF.

There are a few counts of this clonotype. The chain recombines TRBV20-1 with TRBJ2-2, with D perhaps matching TRBD2 (6 bases). Germline V gives CDR1 DFQATT, CDR2 SNEGSKA (reference sequence). The CDR3 length is 16 residues. V lost 0 bases, J lost 3 bases, and 14 bases lay in between. The chain's CDR3 is CSARDWRGRDTGELFF. For the CDR3, the DNA is TGCAGTGCTAGAGATTGGAGGGGTCGGGACACCGGGGAGCTGTTTTTT.

The rearrangement joins TRBV6-1 to TRBJ1-5; a possible D gene is TRBD1 (6 bases). Trimming took off 7 bases at V and 7 bases at J, with 11 bases between the two ends. The CDR3 is 12 residues long. Germline V gene data show CDR1 as MNHNS and CDR2 as SASEGT. This CDR3 is CASTPGAQPQHF. The CDR3 DNA reads as TGTGCCAGCACCCCGGGGGCCCAGCCCCAGCATTTT.

This clonotype was observed a few times. This sequence joins TRBV18 and TRBJ1-1; 12 positions match TRBD1. The germline CDR1 and CDR2 sequences are KGHSH and LQKENI. The V and J ends lost 3 bases and 1 base, in that order; junction bases with no gene match: 3. This CDR3 region has 16 residues. The CDR3 bases are TGTGCCAGCTCACCTACGGGACAGGGGGCGAACACTGAAGCTTTCTTT. It translates to CASSPTGQGANTEAFF.

The rearrangement uses TRBV29-1 and TRBJ2-1; TRBD2 agrees at 9 bases. The germline V gene has CDR1 SQVTM and CDR2 ANQGSEA. V lost 6 bases to trimming and J lost 7 bases; unmatched junction nucleotides: 13. CDR3 size: 15 residues. The CDR3 is CSVGFSGGFGNEQFF. Here the CDR3 DNA reads TGCAGCGTCGGGTTTAGCGGGGGTTTCGGAAATGAGCAGTTCTTC.

V and J are TRBV5-1 and TRBJ1-1; D is possibly TRBD1 (6 bases). V was trimmed by 0 bases and J by 5 bases, leaving 14 bases between them. The germline V gene has CDR1 SGHRS and CDR2 YFSETQ. The CDR3 runs 15 residues. The CDR3 bases are TGCGCCAGCAGCTTGGGAGGGGGGGTAAGGACTGAAGCTTTCTTT. It yields the protein CASSLGGGVRTEAFF.

In its sample, this clonotype was seen many times. The chain recombines TRBV5-6 with TRBJ1-1, with 11 bases fitting TRBD1. The CDR3 runs 16 residues. The trim removed 4 bases at V and 0 bases at J, leaving 5 bases unmatched. Germline CDR1 and CDR2: SGHDT and YYEEEE. The CDR3 loop is CASSIGQGAVNTEAFF. The CDR3 DNA reads TGTGCCAGCAGCATCGGACAGGGGGCTGTGAACACTGAAGCTTTCTTT. The full variable domain, rest sourced from reference TRBV5-6 and TRBJ1-1, is DAGVTQSPTHLIKTRGQQVTLRCSPKSGHDTVSWYQQALGQGPQFIFQYYEEEERQRGNFPDRFSGHQFPNYSSELNVNALLLGDSALYLCASSIGQGAVNTEAFFGQGTRLTVV.